This TCR beta chain was profiled in a study of cytomegalovirus exposure and HLA in healthy donors. After removal of 3 bases from V and 0 bases from J, the junction contained 11 bases not matched to a gene. Germline loops: CDR1 WSHSY, CDR2 SAAADI. This CDR3 is built from 17 residues. Researchers ran the PCR with 60 Vbeta and 13 Jbeta primers. Only in-frame clones appear in the TCRdb table, and some are missing; sequencing was by immunoSEQ multiplex PCR. The repertoire table contains 130,000 to 150,000 clones. This receptor was obtained from a male donor in good health and CMV-seronegative. The specimen was PBMCs. This chain joins TRBV10-2 and TRBJ2-7; 7 bases agree with TRBD2. CDR3 sequence reads: CASSDPPGGLFSYEQYF. In nucleotides, the CDR3 is TGCGCCAGCAGTGACCCCCCGGGAGGCCTTTTCTCCTACGAGCAGTACTTC.